A selection of T cell receptor beta chains follows, all from one sample in a study of blood T cell repertoires in COVID-19. Here immunoSEQ multiplex PCR was the method, and the copy in TCRdb shows in-frame clones only, minus some. The sample lists 150,000 to 200,000 clones; almost 85% were seen once. What was sequenced was PBMCs or T cells enriched from blood (not recorded which). Receptors originate from a man aged 45-60 years who had recovered from COVID-19. The CDR3 runs from the conserved cysteine through the conserved F or W.

TRBV19 CASSPPGTAHNEQFF
TRBV5-1 CASSLEQAHGKAFF
TRBV7-9 CASSLDRDFIHF
TRBV10-2 CASNRQGILGSGNQPQHF
TRBV19 CASLAGGNTGELFF
TRBV19 CASTLGQGGPHGEAFF
TRBV24-1 CATSDRLAEGDEQFF
TRBV7-8 CASSLALTSGAHFEQYF
TRBV7-2 CASSQSAGASYEQYF
TRBV5-1 CASSPQGLAGIEQYF
TRBV2 CASSAEGQETQYF
TRBV6-5 CASRAEGYNEQFF
TRBV7-3 CASSRSGSGEGEQFF
TRBV6-5 CASSHTGGGGYTF
TRBV7-9 CASSRGHLTDTQYF
TRBV29-1 CSGGLAGVTDTQYF
TRBV4-2 CASSQQRTTAYEQYF
TRBV5-1 CASRPGSNNEQFF
TRBV11-2 CASSKVRGGTSVGNEQFF
TRBV24-1 CATSDANSGRDGTDTQYF
TRBV7-9 CASSLVDRGGYGYTF
TRBV6-5 CASRRTPDSPGGYTF
TRBV5-1 CASSLGQASGNTIYF
TRBV7-9 CASSPRLAGGLFF
TRBV5-1 CASSQSGQYETQYF
TRBV6-5 CASSRQGFNEKLFF
TRBV10-1 CASHGDYTDTQYF
TRBV6-5 CASSYGSTGLGYTF
TRBV28 CASSLTGGSSGNTIYF
TRBV7-8 CASSLGGTGELFF
TRBV10-3 CAISESGSRGSNQPQHF
TRBV6-5 CATYPTGLSDEQYF
TRBV27 CASSLGTAQETQYF
TRBV14 CASSTGVTYGYTF
TRBV5-1 CASEDQETQYF
TRBV9 CASSGQGRGQYF
TRBV5-1 CASRSDRGDGYTF
TRBV24-1 CATSGPPRPGETQYF
TRBV18 CASSHGQPIASEAFF
TRBV10-3 CAISDSTQAAGGELFF
TRBV19 CASSTPSQGSYGYTF